Below are 5 T cell receptor beta chains sequenced from a single sample in a study of response to subunit inactivated influenza vaccine. Via MiXCR, TCRdb re-called the RT-PCR reads, giving one row per CDR3 protein. The table records around 520,000 distinct CDR3 sequences, about 12% of them present only once. The input for sequencing was PBMCs from blood, taken on the day of vaccination. All receptors derive from a man aged 50 or older who received an inactivated influenza vaccine.

This chain uses TRBV12-3 or TRBV12-4 with TRBJ2-3; 14 nucleotides align to TRBD2. V gave up 5 bases and J gave up 4 bases; unmatched junction bases: 5. The CDR3 extends over 16 amino acids. CDR3 sequence reads: CASSQTSGGDPDTQYF. The CDR3 DNA reads as TGTGCCAGCAGTCAGACTAGCGGGGGGGATCCAGATACGCAGTATTTT.

In its sample, this clonotype was seen many times. This sequence joins TRBV2 and TRBJ1-3; unclear D gene. The CDR3 length is 19 residues. CDR1 is SNHLY, CDR2 FYNNEI, per germline. Trimming took off 9 bases at V and 4 bases at J, with 31 bases between the two ends. CDR3 protein: CASNDGIIKRVANGNTIYF. The DNA of the CDR3 is TGTGCCAGTAACGACGGGATAATAAAAAGGGTGGCGAACGGAAACACCATATATTTT.

The chain is built from TRBV6-5 and TRBJ1-6, with no clear D. Per the germline V gene, CDR1 is MNHEY and CDR2 is SVGAGI. The V gene lost 2 bases and the J gene lost 7 bases, with 9 bases spanning the gap. The CDR3 consists of 14 residues. The CDR3 is CASSYVHRNSPLHF. Here the CDR3 DNA reads TGTGCCAGCAGTTACGTTCATAGGAATTCACCCCTCCACTTT.

This clonotype was seen repeatedly, ten times or more. The chain recombines TRBV29-1 with TRBJ1-1; TRBD1 matches at 7 bases. Per the germline V gene, CDR1 is SQVTM and CDR2 is ANQGSEA. The CDR3 is 12 residues long. V was clipped by 7 bases and J by 5 bases; unmatched bases: 7. The CDR3 loop reads CSARTGGTEAFF. CDR3 nucleotides: TGCAGCGCCCGGACAGGAGGGACTGAAGCTTTCTTT.

This clonotype was counted a few times. The chain recombines TRBV4-2 with TRBJ2-7; 7 nucleotides agree with TRBD2. This CDR3 is 14 amino acids long. J was trimmed by 3 bases and V by 4 bases; bases with no gene match: 6. Germline V lookup: CDR1 LGHNA, CDR2 YNFKEQ. As DNA, the CDR3 is TGTGCCAGCAGCCCCCCGCTAGCGGACTACGAGCAGTACTTC. Translating gives CASSPPLADYEQYF.